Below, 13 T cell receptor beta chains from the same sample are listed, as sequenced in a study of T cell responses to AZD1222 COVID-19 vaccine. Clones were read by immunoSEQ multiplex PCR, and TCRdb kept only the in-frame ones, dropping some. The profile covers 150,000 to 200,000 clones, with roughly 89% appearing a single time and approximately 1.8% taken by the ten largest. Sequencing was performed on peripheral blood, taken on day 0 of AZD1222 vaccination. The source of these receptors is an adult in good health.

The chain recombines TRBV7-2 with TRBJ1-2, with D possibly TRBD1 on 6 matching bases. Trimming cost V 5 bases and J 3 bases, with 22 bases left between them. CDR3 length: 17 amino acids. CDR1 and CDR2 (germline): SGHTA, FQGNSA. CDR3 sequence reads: CASSLGGRPGVDYGYTF. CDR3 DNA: TGTGCCAGCAGCCTAGGGGGGCGGCCAGGGGTGGACTATGGCTACACCTTC.

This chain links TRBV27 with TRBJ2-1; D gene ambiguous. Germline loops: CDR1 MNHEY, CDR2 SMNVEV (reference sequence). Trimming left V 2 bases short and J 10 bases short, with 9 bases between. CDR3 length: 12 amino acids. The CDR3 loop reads CASSLNGREQFF. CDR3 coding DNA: TGTGCCAGCAGTTTAAATGGTAGAGAGCAGTTCTTC.

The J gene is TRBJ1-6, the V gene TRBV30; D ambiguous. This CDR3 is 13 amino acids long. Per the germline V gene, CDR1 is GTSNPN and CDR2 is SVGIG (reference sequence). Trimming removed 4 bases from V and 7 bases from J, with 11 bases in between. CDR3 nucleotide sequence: TGTGCCTGGACTGACATGGAAAATTCACCCCTCCACTTT. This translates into CAWTDMENSPLHF.

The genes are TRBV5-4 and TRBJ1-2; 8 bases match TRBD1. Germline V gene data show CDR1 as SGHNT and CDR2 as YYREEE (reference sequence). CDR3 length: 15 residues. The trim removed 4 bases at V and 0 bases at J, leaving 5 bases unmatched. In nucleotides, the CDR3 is TGTGCCAGCAGCGATCACAGGGGGGCTAACTATGGCTACACCTTC. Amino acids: CASSDHRGANYGYTF.

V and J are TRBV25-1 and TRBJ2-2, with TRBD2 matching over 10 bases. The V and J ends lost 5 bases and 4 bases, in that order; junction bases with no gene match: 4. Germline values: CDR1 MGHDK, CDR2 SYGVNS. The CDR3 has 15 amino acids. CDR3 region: CASSLAGAGTGELFF. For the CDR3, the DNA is TGTGCCAGCAGTCTAGCGGGAGCGGGCACCGGGGAGCTGTTTTTT.

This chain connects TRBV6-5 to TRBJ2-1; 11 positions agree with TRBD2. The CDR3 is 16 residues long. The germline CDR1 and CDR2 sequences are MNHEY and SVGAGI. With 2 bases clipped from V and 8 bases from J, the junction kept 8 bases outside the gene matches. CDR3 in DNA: TGTGCCAGCAGTTACACCCCGACTAGCGGGGTTTATGAGCAGTTCTTC. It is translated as CASSYTPTSGVYEQFF.

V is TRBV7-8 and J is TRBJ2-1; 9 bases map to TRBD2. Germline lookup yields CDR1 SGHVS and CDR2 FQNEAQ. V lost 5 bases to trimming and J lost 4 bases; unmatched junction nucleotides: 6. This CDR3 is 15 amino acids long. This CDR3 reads CASSVSGGLYNEQFF. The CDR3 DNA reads TGTGCCAGCAGCGTTAGCGGGGGCCTTTACAATGAGCAGTTCTTC.

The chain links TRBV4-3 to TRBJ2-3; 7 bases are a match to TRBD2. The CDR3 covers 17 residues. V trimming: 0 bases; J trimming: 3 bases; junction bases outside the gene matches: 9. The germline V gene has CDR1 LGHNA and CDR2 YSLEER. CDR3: CASSQDTHREVTDTQYF. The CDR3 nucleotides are TGCGCCAGCAGCCAAGATACACATCGGGAGGTAACAGATACGCAGTATTTT.

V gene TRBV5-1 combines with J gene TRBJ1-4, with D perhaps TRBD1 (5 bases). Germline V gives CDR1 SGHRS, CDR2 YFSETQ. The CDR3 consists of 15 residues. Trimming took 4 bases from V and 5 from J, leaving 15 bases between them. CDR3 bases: TGCGCCAGCAGCGCCATTACAGGCGCCAATGAAAAACTGTTTTTT. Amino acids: CASSAITGANEKLFF.

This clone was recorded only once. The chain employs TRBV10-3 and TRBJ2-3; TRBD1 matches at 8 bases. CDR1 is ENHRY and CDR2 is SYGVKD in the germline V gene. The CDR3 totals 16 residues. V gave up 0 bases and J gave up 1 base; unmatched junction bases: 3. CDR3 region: CAISESGGQGTDTQYF. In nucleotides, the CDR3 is TGTGCCATCAGTGAGTCGGGGGGACAGGGCACAGATACGCAGTATTTT.

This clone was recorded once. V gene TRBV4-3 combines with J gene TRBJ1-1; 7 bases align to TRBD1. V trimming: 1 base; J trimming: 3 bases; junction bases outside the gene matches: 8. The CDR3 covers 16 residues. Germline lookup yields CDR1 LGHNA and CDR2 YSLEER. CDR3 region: CASSQGPDRVDTEAFF. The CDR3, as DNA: TGCGCCAGCAGCCAAGGTCCCGACAGGGTTGACACTGAAGCTTTCTTT.

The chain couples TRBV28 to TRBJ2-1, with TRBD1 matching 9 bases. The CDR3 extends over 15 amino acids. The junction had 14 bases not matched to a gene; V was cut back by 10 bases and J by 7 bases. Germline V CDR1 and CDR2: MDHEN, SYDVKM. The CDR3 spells CAIAKGQGGRNEQFF. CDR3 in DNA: TGTGCCATAGCTAAGGGACAGGGTGGAAGGAATGAGCAGTTCTTC. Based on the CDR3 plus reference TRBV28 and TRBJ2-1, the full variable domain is DVKVTQSSRYLVKRTGEKVFLECVQDMDHENMFWYRQDPGLGLRLIYFSYDVKMKEKGDIPEGYSVSREKKERFSLILESASTNQTSMYLCAIAKGQGGRNEQFFGPGTRLTVL.

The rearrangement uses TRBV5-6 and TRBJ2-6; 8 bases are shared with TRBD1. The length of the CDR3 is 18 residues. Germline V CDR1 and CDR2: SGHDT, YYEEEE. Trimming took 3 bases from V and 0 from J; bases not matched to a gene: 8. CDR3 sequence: CASSSQGAPTSGANVLTF. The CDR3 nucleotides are TGTGCCAGCAGCTCTCAGGGGGCACCGACCTCTGGGGCCAACGTCCTGACTTTC. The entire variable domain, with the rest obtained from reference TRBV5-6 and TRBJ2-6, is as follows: DAGVTQSPTHLIKTRGQQVTLRCSPKSGHDTVSWYQQALGQGPQFIFQYYEEEERQRGNFPDRFSGHQFPNYSSELNVNALLLGDSALYLCASSSQGAPTSGANVLTFGAGSRLTVL.